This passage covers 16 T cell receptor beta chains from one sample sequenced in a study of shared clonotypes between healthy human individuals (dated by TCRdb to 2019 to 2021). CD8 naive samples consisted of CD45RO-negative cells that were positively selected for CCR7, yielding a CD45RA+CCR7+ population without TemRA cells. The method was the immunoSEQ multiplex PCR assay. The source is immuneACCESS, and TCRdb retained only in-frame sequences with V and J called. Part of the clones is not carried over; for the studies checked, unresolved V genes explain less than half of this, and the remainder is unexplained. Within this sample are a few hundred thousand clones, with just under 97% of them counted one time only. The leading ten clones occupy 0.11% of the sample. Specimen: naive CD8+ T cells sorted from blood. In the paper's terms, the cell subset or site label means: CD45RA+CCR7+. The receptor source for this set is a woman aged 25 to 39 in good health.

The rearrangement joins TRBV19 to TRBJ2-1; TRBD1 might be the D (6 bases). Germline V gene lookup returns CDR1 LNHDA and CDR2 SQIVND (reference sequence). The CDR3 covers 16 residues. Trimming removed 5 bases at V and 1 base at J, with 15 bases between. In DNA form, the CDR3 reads TGTGCCAGTAGTGTACAGGGTCCAGCGTCCTACAATGAGCAGTTCTTC. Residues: CASSVQGPASYNEQFF.

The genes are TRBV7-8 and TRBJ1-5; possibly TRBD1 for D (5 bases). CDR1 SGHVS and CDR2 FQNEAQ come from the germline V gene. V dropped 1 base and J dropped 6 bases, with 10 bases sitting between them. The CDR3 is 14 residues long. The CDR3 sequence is CASSLEGVPQPQHF. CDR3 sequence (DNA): TGTGCCAGCAGCTTAGAAGGGGTCCCTCAGCCCCAGCATTTT.

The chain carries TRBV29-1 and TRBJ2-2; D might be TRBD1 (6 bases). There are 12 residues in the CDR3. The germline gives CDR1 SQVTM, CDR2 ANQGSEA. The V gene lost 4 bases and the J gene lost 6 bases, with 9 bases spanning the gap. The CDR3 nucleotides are TGCAGCGTTGTAGGGGGTTCCGGGGAGCTGTTTTTT. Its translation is CSVVGGSGELFF.

The CDR3 loop is CATSRDRRQGSYEQYF. The CDR3 bases are TGTGCCACCAGCAGAGATAGGAGACAGGGTTCCTACGAGCAGTACTTC. The V gene is TRBV15, the J gene TRBJ2-7; 7 nucleotides line up with TRBD1. This CDR3 is built from 16 residues. Germline V CDR1 and CDR2: LNHNV, YYDKDF (reference sequence). Trimming took 0 bases from V and 1 from J; bases not matched to a gene: 6.

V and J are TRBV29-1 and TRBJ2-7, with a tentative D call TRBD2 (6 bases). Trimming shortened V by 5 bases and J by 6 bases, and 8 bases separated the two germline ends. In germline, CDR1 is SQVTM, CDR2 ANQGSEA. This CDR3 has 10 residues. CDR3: CSVYGGEQYF. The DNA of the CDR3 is TGCAGCGTTTACGGGGGCGAGCAGTACTTC.

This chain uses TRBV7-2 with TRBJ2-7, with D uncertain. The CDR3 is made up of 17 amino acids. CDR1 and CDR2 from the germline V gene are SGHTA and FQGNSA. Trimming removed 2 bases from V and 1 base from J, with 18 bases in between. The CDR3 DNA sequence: TGTGCCAGCAGCTTAAGACCACGGAGACCATCGTCCTACGAGCAGTACTTC. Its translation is CASSLRPRRPSSYEQYF.

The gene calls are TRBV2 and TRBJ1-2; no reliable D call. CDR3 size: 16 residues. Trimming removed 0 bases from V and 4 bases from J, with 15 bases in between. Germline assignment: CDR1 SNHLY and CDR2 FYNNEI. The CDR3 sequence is CASSEALTVPVYGYTF. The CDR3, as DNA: TGTGCCAGCAGTGAAGCGCTTACCGTACCGGTCTATGGCTACACCTTC.

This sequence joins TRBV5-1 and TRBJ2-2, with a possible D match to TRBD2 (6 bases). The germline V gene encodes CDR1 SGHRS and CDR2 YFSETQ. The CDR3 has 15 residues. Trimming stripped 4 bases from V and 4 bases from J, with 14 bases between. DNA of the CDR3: TGCGCCAGCAGCCCCCGGGAGAGGGTCACCGGGGAGCTGTTTTTT. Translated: CASSPRERVTGELFF.

CDR3 sequence: CASSLAASGAGGQYF. The CDR3 nucleotides read TGTGCCAGCAGTTTAGCGGCTAGCGGGGCGGGAGGCCAGTACTTC. The chain couples TRBV27 to TRBJ2-5; 9 positions match TRBD2. The V gene end was trimmed by 2 bases and the J gene end by 10 bases; junction bases not matched to a gene: 11. The CDR3 sequence is 15 residues long. Germline CDR1 and CDR2: MNHEY and SMNVEV (reference sequence).

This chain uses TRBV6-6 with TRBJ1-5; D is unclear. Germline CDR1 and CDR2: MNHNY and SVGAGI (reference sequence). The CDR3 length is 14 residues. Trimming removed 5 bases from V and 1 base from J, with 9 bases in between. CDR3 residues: CASSQHASNQPQHF. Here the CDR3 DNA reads TGTGCCAGCAGTCAGCACGCGAGCAATCAGCCCCAGCATTTT.

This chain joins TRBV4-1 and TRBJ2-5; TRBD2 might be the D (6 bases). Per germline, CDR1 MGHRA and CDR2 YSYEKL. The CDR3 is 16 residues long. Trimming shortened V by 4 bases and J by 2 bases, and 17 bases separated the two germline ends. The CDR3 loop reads CASSRRGKDKQETQYF. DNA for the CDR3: TGCGCCAGCAGCCGTCGCGGGAAGGACAAGCAAGAGACCCAGTACTTC.

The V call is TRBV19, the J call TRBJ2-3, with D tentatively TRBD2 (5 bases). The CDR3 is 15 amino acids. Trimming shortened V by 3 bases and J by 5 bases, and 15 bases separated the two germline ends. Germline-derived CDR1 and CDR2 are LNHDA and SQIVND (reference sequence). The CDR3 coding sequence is TGTGCCAGTAGTATGAGGGCCTTTTTCGGAGATACGCAGTATTTT. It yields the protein CASSMRAFFGDTQYF.

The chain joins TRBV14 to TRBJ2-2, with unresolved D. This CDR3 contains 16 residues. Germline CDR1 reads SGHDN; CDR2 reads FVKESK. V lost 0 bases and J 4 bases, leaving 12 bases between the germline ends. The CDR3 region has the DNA TGTGCCAGCAGCCAAGAGAGCAGCTTACCCACCGGGGAGCTGTTTTTT. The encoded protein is CASSQESSLPTGELFF.

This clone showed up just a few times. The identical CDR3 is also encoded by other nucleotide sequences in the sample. The CDR3 sequence: CASSISAYGYTF. DNA for the CDR3: TGTGCCAGTAGTATCTCAGCATATGGCTACACCTTC. The chain recombines TRBV19 with TRBJ1-2; D gene unclear. The CDR3 covers 12 residues. From germline, CDR1 is LNHDA and CDR2 SQIVND (reference sequence). Between the trimmed V and J ends, which lost 3 bases and 5 bases, there was a span of 7 bases. The complete variable domain, with remaining parts taken from reference TRBV19 and TRBJ1-2, reads DGGITQSPKYLFRKEGQNVTLSCEQNLNHDAMYWYRQDPGQGLRLIYYSQIVNDFQKGDIAEGYSVSREKKESFPLTVTSAQKNPTAFYLCASSISAYGYTFGSGTRLTVV.

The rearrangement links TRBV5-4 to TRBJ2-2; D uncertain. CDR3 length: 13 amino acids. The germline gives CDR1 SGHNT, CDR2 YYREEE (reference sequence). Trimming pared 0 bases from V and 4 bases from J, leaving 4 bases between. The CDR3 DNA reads TGTGCCAGCAGCTTGGAGACCACCGGGGAGCTGTTTTTT. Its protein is CASSLETTGELFF.

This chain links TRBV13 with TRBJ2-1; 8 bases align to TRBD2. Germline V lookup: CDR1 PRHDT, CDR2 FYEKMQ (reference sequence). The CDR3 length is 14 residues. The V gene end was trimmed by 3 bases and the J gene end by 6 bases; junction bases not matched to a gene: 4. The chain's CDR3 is CASSFSGVLNEQFF. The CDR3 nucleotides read TGTGCCAGCAGCTTTAGCGGGGTACTCAATGAGCAGTTCTTC.